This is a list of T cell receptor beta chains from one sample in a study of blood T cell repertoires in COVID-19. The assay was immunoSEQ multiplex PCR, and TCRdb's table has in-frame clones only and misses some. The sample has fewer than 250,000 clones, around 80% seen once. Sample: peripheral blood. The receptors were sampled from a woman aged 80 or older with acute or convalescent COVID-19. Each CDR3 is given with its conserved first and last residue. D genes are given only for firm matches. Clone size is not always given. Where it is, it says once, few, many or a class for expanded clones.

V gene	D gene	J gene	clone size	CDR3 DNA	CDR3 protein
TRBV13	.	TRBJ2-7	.	TGTGCCAGCAGCTTACGCGGGGTTGCGGGGCGGGACGAGCAGTACTTC	CASSLRGVAGRDEQYF
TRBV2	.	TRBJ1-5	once	TGTGCCAGCAGTAGGGACAATCTACTCCTCAATCAGCCCCAGCATTTT	CASSRDNLLLNQPQHF
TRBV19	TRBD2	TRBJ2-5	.	TGTGCCAGTAGTATTGACCGCCGGCTAGCGGGAGGAGAGACCCAGTACTTC	CASSIDRRLAGGETQYF
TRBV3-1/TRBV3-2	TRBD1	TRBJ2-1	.	TGTGCCAGCAGCCCCCCCGGACAGGGTTTGGATGAGCAGTTCTTC	CASSPPGQGLDEQFF
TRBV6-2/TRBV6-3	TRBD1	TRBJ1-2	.	TGTGCCAGCAGTCCAGGGGGCTGGGGCTACACCTTC	CASSPGGWGYTF
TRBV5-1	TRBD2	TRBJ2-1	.	TGCGCCAGCAGCCCTAAAGCGGGGGGCTACAATGAGCAGTTCTTC	CASSPKAGGYNEQFF
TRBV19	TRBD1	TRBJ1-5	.	TGTGCCAGTAGCTTGGGCGGACAGGGGGGCCAGCCCCAGCATTTT	CASSLGGQGGQPQHF
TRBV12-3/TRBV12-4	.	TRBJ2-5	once	TGTGCCAGCAGTTTCTCAGAAGAGACCCAGTACTTC	CASSFSEETQYF
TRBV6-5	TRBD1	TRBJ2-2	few	TGTGCCAGCAGCGGACAGGGGAGGCTTGGGGGGGAGCTGTTTTTT	CASSGQGRLGGELFF
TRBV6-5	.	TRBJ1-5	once	TGTGCCAGCAGTTACCGAGGGGAGGGCAATCAGCCCCAGCATTTT	CASSYRGEGNQPQHF
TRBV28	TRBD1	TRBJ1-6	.	TGTGCCAGCAGATCCGGGACAGGGCCAAATTCACCCCTCCACTTT	CASRSGTGPNSPLHF
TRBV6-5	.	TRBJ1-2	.	TGTGCCAGCAGTTCCCCGACAGGTGGAGGCTACACCTTC	CASSSPTGGGYTF
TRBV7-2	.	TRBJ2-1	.	TGTGCCAGCAGCAACGGGGTAGCCTACAATGAGCAGTTCTTC	CASSNGVAYNEQFF
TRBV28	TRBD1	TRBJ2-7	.	TGTGCCAGCAGGGGACAGGTTCCCTACGAGCAGTACTTC	CASRGQVPYEQYF
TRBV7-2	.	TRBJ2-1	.	TGTGCCAGCAGCTTTGACCGGGGTATCTACAATGAGCAGTTCTTC	CASSFDRGIYNEQFF
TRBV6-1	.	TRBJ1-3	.	TGTGCCAGCAGTGAAAGGCAGGGCCGAGGCTCTGGAAACACCATATATTTT	CASSERQGRGSGNTIYF
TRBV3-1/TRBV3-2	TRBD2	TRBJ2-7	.	TGTGCCAGCAGCTCTCAACTAGCGGGAGCTTCCTACGAGCAGTACTTC	CASSSQLAGASYEQYF
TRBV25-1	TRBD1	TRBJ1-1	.	TGTGCCAGCAGTGAAGCAGGGGGCGTAGCTGAAGCTTTCTTT	CASSEAGGVAEAFF
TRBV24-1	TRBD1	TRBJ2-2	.	TGTGCCACCAGTGGCAGCGGGACAGGGTTCACCGGGGAGCTGTTTTTT	CATSGSGTGFTGELFF
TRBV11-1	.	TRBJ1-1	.	TGTGCCAGCAGCTTATACAGTCTGAACACTGAAGCTTTCTTT	CASSLYSLNTEAFF
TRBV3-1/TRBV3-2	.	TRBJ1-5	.	TGTGCCAGCAGCCAAGGGCACGCCAATCAGCCCCAGCATTTT	CASSQGHANQPQHF
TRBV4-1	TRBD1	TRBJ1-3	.	TGCGCCAGCAGCCAAGACCCCCCGACAGGGTCTGGAAACACCATATATTTT	CASSQDPPTGSGNTIYF